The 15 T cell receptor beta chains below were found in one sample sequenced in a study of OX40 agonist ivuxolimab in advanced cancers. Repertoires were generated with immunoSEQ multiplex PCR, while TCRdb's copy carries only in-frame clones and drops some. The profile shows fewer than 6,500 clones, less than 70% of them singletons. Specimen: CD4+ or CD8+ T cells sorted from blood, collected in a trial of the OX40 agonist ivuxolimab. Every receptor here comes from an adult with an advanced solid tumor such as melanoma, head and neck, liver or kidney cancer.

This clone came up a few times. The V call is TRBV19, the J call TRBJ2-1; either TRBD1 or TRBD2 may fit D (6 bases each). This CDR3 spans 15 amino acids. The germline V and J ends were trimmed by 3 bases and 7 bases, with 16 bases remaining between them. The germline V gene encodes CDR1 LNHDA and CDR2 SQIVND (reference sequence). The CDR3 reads CASSMRGVSQNEQFF. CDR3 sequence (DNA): TGTGCCAGTAGTATGAGGGGGGTTTCTCAGAATGAGCAGTTCTTC.

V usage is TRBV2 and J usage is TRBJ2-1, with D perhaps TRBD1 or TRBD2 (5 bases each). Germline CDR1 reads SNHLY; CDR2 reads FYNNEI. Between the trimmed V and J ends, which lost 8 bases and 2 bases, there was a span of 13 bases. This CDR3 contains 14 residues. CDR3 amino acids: CASSTGTAYNEQFF. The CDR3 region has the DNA TGTGCCAGCTCCACCGGGACGGCCTACAATGAGCAGTTCTTC.

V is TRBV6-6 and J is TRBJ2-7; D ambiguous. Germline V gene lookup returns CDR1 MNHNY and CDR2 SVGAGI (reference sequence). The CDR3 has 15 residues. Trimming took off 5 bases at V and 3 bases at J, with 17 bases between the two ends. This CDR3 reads CASSPSLNYRYEQYF. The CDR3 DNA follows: TGTGCCAGCAGTCCGTCACTGAACTACCGCTACGAGCAGTACTTC.

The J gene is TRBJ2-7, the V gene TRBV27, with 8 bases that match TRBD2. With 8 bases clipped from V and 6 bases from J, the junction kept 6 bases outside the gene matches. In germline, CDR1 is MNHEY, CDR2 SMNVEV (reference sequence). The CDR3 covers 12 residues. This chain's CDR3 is CASAGGPGEQYF. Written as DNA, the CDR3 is TGTGCCAGCGCGGGGGGCCCAGGCGAGCAGTACTTC.

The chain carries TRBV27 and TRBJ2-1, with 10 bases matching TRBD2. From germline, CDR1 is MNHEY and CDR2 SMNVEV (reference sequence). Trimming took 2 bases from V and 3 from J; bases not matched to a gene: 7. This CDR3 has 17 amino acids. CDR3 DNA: TGTGCCAGCAGTTTAGGGAGCGGGAGGGCCGGCTACAATGAGCAGTTCTTC. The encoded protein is CASSLGSGRAGYNEQFF.

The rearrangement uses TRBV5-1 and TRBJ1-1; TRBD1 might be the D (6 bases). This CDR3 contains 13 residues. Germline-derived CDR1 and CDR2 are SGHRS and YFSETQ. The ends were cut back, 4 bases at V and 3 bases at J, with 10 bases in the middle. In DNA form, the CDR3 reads TGCGCCAGCAGCACAGGGATGGACACTGAAGCTTTCTTT. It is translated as CASSTGMDTEAFF.

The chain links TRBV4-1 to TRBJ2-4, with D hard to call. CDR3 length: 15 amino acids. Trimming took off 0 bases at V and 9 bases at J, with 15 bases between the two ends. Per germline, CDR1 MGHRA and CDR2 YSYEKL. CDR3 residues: CASSQDPVAESIQYF. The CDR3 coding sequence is TGCGCCAGCAGCCAAGACCCAGTCGCCGAGAGCATTCAGTACTTC.

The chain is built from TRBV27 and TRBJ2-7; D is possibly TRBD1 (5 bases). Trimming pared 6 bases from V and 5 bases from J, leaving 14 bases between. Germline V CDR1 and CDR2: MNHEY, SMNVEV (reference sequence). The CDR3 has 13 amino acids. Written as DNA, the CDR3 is TGTGCCAGCAGGACGACAGAGGATGACGAGCAGTACTTC. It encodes CASRTTEDDEQYF.

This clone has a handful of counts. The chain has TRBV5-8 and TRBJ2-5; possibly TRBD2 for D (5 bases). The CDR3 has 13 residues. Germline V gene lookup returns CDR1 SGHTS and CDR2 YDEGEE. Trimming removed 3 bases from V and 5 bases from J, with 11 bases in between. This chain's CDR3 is CASSSGRGETQYF. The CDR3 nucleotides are TGTGCCAGCAGCTCCGGACGAGGGGAGACCCAGTACTTC.

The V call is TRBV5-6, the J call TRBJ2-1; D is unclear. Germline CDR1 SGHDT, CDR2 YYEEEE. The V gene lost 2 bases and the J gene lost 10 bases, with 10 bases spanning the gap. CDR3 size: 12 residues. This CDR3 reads CASSLGSREQFF. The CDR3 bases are TGTGCCAGCAGCTTAGGGTCTCGAGAGCAGTTCTTC.

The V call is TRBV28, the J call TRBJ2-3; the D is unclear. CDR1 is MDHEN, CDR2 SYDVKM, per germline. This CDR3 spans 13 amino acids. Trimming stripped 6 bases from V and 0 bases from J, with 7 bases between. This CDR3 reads CASRTESTDTQYF. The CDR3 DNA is TGTGCCAGCAGGACGGAAAGCACAGATACGCAGTATTTT.

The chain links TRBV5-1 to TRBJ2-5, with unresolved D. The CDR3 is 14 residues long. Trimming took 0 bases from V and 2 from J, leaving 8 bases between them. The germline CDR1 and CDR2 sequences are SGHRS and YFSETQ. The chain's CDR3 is CASSLGERQETQYF. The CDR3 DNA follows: TGCGCCAGCAGCTTGGGGGAACGGCAAGAGACCCAGTACTTC.

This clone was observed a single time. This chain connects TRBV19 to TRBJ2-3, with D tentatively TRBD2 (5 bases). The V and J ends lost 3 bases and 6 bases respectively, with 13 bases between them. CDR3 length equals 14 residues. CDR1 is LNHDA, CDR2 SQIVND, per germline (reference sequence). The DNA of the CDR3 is TGTGCCAGTAGTATCGCCGGGGAGAGGGATACGCAGTATTTT. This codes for CASSIAGERDTQYF.

For the CDR3, the DNA is TGTGCCAGCAGCTCCCCTCGTAGCGCGAACACCGGGGAGCTGTTTTTT. It translates to CASSSPRSANTGELFF. The V call is TRBV11-1, the J call TRBJ2-2, with D possibly TRBD2 on 5 matching bases. Trimming took 4 bases from V and 0 from J, leaving 12 bases between them. The CDR3 loop spans 16 amino acids. The germline V gene has CDR1 SGHAT and CDR2 FQDESV (reference sequence).

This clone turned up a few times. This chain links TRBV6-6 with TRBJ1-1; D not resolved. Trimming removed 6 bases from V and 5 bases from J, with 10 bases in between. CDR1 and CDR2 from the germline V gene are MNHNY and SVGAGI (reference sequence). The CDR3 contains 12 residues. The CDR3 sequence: CASRHSGTEAFF. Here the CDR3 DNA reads TGTGCCAGCAGACACTCTGGAACTGAAGCTTTCTTT.